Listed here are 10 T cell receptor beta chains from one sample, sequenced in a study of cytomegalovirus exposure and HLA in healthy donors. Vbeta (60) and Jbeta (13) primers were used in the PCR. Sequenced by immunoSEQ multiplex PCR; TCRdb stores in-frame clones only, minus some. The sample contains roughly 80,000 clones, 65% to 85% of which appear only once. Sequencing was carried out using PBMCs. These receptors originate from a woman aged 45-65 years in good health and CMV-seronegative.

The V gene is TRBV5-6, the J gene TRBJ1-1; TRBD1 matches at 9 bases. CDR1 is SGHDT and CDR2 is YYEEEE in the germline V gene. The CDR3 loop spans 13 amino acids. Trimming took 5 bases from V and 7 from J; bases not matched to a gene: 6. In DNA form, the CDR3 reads TGTGCCAGCAGTAGGACAGGGGTCGTTGAAGCTTTCTTT. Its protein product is CASSRTGVVEAFF.

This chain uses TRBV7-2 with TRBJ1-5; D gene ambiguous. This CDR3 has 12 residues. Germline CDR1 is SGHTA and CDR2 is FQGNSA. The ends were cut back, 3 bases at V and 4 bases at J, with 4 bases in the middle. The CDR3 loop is CASSFRNQPQHF. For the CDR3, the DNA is TGTGCCAGCAGCTTCAGAAATCAGCCCCAGCATTTT.

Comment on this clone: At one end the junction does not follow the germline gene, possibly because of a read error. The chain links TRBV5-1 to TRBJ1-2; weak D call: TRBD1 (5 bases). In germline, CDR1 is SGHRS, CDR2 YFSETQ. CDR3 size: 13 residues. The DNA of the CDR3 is TGCGCCAGCAGCTTGGATGACAGCTATGGCTGCACCTTC. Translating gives CASSLDDSYGCTF.

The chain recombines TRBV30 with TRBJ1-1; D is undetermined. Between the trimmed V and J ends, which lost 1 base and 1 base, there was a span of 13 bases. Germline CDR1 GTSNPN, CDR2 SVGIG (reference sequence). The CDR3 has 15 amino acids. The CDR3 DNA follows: TGTGCCTGGAGTGATCCGGGAAAGGGGAACACTGAAGCTTTCTTT. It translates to CAWSDPGKGNTEAFF.

Here the CDR3 DNA reads TGTGCCAGCAGGAGCGCGTTATCTAATGAAAAACTGTTTTTT. It codes for CASRSALSNEKLFF. V gene TRBV6-5 combines with J gene TRBJ1-4; D call uncertain. The germline CDR1 and CDR2 sequences are MNHEY and SVGAGI. Deletions cut 6 bases from V and 3 bases from J, with 11 bases between. The CDR3 is 14 residues long.

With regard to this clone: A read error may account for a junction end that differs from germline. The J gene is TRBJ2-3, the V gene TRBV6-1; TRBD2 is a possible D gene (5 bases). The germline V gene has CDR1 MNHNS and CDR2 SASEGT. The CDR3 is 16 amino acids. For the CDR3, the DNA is TGTGCCAGCAGGGAAGGGTTTGCGCGGGGCACAGATACGCAGTATTTT. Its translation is CASREGFARGTDTQYF.

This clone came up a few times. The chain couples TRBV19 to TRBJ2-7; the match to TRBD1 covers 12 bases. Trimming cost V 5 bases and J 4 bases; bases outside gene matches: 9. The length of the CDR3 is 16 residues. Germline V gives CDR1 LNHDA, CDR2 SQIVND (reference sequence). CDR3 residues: CASSGGQGATGYEQYF. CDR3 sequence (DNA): TGTGCCAGTAGTGGGGGACAGGGGGCAACCGGATACGAGCAGTACTTC.

CDR3 residues: CASSYHSGEAYEQYF. The CDR3 DNA is TGCGCCAGCAGCTACCATAGCGGGGAGGCCTACGAGCAGTACTTC. The gene calls are TRBV5-1 and TRBJ2-7; 8 bases map to TRBD2. This CDR3 is built from 15 residues. J lost 2 bases, V lost 3 bases, and 7 bases had no gene match. Germline lookup yields CDR1 SGHRS and CDR2 YFSETQ.

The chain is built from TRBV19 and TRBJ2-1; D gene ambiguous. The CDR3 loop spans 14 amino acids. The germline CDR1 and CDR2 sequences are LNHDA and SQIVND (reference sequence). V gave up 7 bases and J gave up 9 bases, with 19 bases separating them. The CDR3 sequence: CASTPLMYSGEQFF. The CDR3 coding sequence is TGTGCCAGTACACCACTAATGTATAGTGGTGAGCAGTTCTTC.

This CDR3 reads CASRTTGGGEGYTF. The CDR3 region has the DNA TGTGCCAGCAGAACGACAGGGGGCGGTGAGGGCTACACCTTC. The chain couples TRBV6-7 to TRBJ1-2; 10 bases line up with TRBD1. TRBV6-7 is labeled an ORF, and its function is uncertain. The CDR3 has 14 amino acids. V gave up 6 bases and J gave up 8 bases; unmatched junction bases: 9.